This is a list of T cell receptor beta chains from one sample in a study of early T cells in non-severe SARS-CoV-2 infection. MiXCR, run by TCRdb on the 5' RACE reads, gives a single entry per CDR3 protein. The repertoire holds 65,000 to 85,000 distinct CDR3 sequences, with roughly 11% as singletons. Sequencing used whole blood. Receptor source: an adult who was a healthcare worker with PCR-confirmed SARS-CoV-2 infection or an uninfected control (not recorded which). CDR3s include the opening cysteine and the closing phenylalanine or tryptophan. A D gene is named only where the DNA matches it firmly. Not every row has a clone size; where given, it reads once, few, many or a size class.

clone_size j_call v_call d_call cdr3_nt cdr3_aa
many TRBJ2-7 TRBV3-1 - TGTGCCAGCAGCCAAGGTCGGCGGATCCCTACCTACGAGCAGTACTTC CASSQGRRIPTYEQYF
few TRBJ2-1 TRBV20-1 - TGCAGTGCTAGAGATATAGGACGGAGCTCCTACAATGAGCAGTTCTTC CSARDIGRSSYNEQFF
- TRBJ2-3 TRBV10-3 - TGTGCCATCGGAGGTTCCTTCACAGATACGCAGTATTTT CAIGGSFTDTQYF
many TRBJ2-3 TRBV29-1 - TGCAGCGTCGCGGGACAAGGCACAGATACGCAGTATTTT CSVAGQGTDTQYF
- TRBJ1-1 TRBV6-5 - TGTGCCAGCAGTACCCCCCAGGCGAACACTGAAGCTTTCTTT CASSTPQANTEAFF
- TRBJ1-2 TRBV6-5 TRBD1 TGTGCCAGCAGTTTCTACGACAGGGTTGGCTATGGCTACACCTTC CASSFYDRVGYGYTF
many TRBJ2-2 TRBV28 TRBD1 TGTGCCAGCAGTTTACCCCGACAGGGGGGTACGAACACCGGGGAGCTGTTTTTT CASSLPRQGGTNTGELFF
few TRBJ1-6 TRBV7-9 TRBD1 TGTGCCAGCAGCTCAGGGACAGGGGCAGATTCACCCCTCCACTTT CASSSGTGADSPLHF
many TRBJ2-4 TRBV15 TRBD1 TGTGCCACCAGCACCCCAGGGGGAGAAAACATTCAGTACTTC CATSTPGGENIQYF
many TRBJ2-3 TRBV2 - TGTGCCAGCCAAAGGACAGATACGCAGTATTTT CASQRTDTQYF
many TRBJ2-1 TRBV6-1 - TGTGCCAGCACCGACGACCTTCTCGAAACAAGTTACAATGAGCAGTTCTTC CASTDDLLETSYNEQFF
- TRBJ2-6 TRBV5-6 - TGTGCCAGCAGGTACCAGGGTTCTGGGGCCAACGTCCTGACTTTC CASRYQGSGANVLTF
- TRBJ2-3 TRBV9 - TGTGCCAGCAGCTCCAGGGGGGGAGCGGGGGCCGGAGATACGCAGTATTTT CASSSRGGAGAGDTQYF
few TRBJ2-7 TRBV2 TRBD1 TGTGCCAGCAGGGAAGACAGGGTTGGCGAGCAGTACTTC CASREDRVGEQYF
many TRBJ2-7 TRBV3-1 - TGTGCCAGCAGCCAAGGGACTTACTCCTACGAGCAGTACTTC CASSQGTYSYEQYF